This T cell receptor (beta chain) was recorded in a study of cytomegalovirus exposure and HLA in healthy donors. About the research overall: From donors who were HLA-typed, an early data release held around 80 million unique TCRs.

The CDR3 contains 15 residues. Germline lookup yields CDR1 SGHRS and CDR2 YFSETQ. With 0 bases removed from V and 4 bases from J, the gap between germline ends came to 10 bases. PCR amplification relied on 60 Vbeta primers (plus 13 Jbeta primers). Repertoires were generated with immunoSEQ multiplex PCR, while TCRdb's copy carries only in-frame clones and drops some. Seen here are hundreds of thousands of clones, 75% to 80% observed once, and the top ten hold less than 2%. The origin of this receptor is a male donor in good health and CMV-seronegative. Sequenced sample: PBMCs. This sequence joins TRBV5-1 and TRBJ1-4, with a possible D match to TRBD1 (6 bases). The CDR3 loop reads CASSLGAGVNEKLFF. DNA of the CDR3: TGCGCCAGCAGCTTGGGGGCAGGGGTTAATGAAAAACTGTTTTTT.